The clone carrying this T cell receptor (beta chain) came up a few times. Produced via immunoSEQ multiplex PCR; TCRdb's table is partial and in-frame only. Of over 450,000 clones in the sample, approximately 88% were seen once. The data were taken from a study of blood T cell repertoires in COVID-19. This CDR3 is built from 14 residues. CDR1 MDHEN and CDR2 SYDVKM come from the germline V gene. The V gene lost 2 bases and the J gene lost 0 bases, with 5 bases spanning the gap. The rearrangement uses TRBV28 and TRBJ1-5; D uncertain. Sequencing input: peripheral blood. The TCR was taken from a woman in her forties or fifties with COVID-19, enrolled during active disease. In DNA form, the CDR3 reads TGTGCCAGCAGTTTACAGTTTAGCAATCAGCCCCAGCATTTT. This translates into CASSLQFSNQPQHF.